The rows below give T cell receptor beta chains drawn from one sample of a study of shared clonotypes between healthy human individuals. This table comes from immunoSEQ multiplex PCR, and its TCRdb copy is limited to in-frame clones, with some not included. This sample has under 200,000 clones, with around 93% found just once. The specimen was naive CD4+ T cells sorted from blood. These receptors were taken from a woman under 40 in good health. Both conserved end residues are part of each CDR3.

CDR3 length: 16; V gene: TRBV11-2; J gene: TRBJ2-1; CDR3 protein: CASSIGGSGTGDEQFF
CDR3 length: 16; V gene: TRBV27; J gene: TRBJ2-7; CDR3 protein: CASSPSGLPNPYEQYF
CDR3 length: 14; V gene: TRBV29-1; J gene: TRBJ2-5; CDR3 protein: CSVEGTQAQETQYF
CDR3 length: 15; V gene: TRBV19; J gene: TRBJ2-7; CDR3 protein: CASSPSRDRVHEQYF
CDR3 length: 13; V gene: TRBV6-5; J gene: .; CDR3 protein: CASSNGPNYEQYF
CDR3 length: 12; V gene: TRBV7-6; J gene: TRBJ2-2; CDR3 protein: CASRIESGELFF
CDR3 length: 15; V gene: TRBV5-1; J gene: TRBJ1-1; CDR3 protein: CASSLRDVGDTEAFF
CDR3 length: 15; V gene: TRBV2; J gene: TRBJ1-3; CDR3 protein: CASSDQFSSGNTIYF
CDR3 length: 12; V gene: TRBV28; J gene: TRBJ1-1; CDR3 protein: CASSFRGEVAFF
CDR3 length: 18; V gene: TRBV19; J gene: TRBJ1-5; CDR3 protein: CASSIKGRGQPVHQPQHF
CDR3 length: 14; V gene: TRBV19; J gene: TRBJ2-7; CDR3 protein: CASSIEGQGYEQYF
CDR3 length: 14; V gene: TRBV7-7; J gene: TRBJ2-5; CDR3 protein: CASSLGGIGETQYF
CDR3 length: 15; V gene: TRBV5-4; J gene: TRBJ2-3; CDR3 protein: CASSKEHGGMNTQYF
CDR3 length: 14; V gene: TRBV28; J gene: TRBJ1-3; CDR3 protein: CASQGQGRGNTIYF
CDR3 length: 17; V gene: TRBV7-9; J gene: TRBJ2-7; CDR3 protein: CASTSSARKTRLHEQYF
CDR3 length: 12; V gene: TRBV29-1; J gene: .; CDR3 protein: CSAGTSTYEQYF
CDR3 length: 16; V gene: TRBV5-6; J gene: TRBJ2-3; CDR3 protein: CASRDDRDGGTDTQYF
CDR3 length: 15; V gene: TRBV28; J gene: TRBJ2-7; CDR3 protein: CASSGTRGASYEQYF
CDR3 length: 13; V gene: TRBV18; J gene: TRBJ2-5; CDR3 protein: CASSENVWLAQYF
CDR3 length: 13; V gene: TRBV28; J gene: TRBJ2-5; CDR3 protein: CASSLPWEGTQYF
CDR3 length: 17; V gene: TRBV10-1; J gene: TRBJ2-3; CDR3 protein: CASSGWGLTGGPDTQYF
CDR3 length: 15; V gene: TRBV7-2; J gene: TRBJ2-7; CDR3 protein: CASRTTGTGVHEQYF
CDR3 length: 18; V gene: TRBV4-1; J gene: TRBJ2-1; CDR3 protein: CASSQGLSGSWPYNEQFF
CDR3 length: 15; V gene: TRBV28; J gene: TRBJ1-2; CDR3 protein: CASSSGQGPYYGYTF
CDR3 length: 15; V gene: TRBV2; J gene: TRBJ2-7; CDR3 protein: CASSGLAGESHEQYF
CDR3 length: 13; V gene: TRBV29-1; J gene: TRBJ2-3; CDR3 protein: CSAGQGNADTQYF
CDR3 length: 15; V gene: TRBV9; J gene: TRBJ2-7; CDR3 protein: CASSVGAPEDYEQYF
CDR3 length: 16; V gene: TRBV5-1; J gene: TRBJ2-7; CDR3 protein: CASSLAAMTGSYEQYF
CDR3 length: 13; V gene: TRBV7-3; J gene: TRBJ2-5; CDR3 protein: CASSAGAEETQYF
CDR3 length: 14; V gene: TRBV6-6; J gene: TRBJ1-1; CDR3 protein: CASSDSNRNTEAFF
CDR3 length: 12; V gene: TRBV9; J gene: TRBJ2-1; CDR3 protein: CASSADYNEQFF
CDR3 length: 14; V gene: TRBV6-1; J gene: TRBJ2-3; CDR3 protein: CASSERAQRDTQYF
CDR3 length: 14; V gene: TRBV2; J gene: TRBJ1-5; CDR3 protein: CASSAGGGVLRPHF
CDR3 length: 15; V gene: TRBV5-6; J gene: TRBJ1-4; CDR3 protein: CASSFFRQGNEKLFF
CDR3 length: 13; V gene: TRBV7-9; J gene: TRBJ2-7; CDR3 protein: CASSLDSDYEQYF
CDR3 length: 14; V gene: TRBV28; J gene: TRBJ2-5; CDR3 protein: CASSIRYAGETQYF
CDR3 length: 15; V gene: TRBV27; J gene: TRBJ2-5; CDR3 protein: CASRSTGMGIREQYF
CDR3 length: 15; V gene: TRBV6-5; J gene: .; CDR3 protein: CASRDQGTSPYEQYF
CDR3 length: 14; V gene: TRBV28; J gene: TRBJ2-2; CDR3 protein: CATLLGANTGELFF
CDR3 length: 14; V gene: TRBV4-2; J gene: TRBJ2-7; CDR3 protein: CASSRDRGSYEQYF
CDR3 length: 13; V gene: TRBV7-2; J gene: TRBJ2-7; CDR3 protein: CASSLVEVYEQYF
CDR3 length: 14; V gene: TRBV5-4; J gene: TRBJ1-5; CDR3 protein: CASSLQGSNQPQHF
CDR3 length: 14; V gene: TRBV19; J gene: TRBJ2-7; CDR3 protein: CASRTGSKSGEQYF
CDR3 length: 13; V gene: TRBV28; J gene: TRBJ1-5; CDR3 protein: CASSSHENQPQHF
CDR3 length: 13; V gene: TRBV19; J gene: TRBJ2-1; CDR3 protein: CATTSGSYNEQFF
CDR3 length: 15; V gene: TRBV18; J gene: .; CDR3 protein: CASSLSGTSGLEQYF
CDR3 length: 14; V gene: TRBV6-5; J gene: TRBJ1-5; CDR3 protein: CASSYSRGNQPQHF
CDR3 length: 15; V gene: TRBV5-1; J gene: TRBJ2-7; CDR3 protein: CASSRTSGTSYEQYF
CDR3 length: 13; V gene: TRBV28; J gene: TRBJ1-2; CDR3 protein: CASSLSSVYGYTF
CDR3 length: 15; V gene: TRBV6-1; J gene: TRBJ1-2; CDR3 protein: CASSEAVGFAYGYTF
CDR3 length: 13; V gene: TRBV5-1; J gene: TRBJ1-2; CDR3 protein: CASSFDSVYGYTF
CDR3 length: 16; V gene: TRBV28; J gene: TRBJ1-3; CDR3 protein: CASNLHGAGGGNTIYF
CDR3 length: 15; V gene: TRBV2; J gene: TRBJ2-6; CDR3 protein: CASSSGQAGANVLTF
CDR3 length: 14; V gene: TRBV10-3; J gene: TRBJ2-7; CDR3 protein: CAISTPGQDYEQYF
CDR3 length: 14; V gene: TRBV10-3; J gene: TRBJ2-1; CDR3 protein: CAISEEWPNGEQFF
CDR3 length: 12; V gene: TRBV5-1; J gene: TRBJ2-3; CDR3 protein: CASSAGSDTQYF
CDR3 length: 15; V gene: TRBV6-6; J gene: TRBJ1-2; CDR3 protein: CASSHRADSFGGYTF